Sequencing of this TCR beta chain was carried out in a study of cytomegalovirus exposure and HLA in healthy donors. Across the study: Drawn from HLA-typed donors, about 85 million unique TCRs were held in an early data release. Genotyping of 398 donors showed that roughly 83% belonged to the Caucasian-associated ancestry cluster.

Both 60 Vbeta primers and 13 Jbeta primers went into the PCR. Profiling relied on immunoSEQ multiplex PCR, and the TCRdb table lists in-frame clones only, not all of them. The sample has around 85,000 clones; less than 80% are singletons. Germline V lookup: CDR1 SGHTA, CDR2 FQGNSA. With V trimmed by 1 base and J by 5 bases, 6 bases remained unmatched. The CDR3 totals 16 residues. General study results and limits: Researchers reported that a few CMV-associated chains were confirmed in vitro as CMV antigen-specific. Information on immune exposure was restricted to one variable (CMV serostatus).

Points on this clone: Its antigen is currently unknown.

Sequencing was performed on PBMCs. This TCR was recovered from a young man in good health and CMV-seropositive. The chain carries TRBV7-2 and TRBJ2-2, with 8 bases fitting TRBD2. CDR3 in amino acids: CASSLGPAGDTGELFF. CDR3 coding DNA: TGTGCCAGCAGCTTAGGACCAGCGGGAGATACCGGGGAGCTGTTTTTT.